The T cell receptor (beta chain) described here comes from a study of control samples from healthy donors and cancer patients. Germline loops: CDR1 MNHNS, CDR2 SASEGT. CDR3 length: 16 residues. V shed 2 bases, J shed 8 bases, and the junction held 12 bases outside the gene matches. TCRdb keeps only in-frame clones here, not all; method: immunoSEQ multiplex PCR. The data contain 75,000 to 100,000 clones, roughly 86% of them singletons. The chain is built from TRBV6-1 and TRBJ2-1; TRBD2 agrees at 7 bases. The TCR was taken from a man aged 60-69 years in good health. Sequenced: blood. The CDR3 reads CASSELGPGGVDEQFF. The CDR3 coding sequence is TGTGCCAGCAGTGAATTGGGACCGGGGGGTGTAGATGAGCAGTTCTTC.